This TCR beta chain was captured by sequencing in a study of blood T cell repertoires in COVID-19. On the study more broadly: Researchers got acute and convalescent COVID-19 samples from the United States, Italy and Spain.

Germline lookup yields CDR1 MDHEN and CDR2 SYDVKM. This CDR3 is built from 15 residues. The ends were cut back, 5 bases at V and 2 bases at J, with 15 bases in the middle. The study recruited people aged about 18 to 95 years across 24 US areas. Repertoires were generated with immunoSEQ multiplex PCR, while TCRdb's copy carries only in-frame clones and drops some. The repertoire holds fewer than 250,000 clones, with 81% as singletons. Sequencing was performed on PBMCs or T cells enriched from blood (not recorded which). The V and J genes are TRBV28 and TRBJ2-5; the D gene is possibly TRBD1 (6 bases). This TCR came from a woman in her 50s with acute COVID-19. The CDR3 coding sequence is TGTGCCAGCAGTAAAAGAGGACAGAGACAAGAGACCCAGTACTTC. The encoded protein is CASSKRGQRQETQYF.